The rows below give T cell receptor beta chains drawn from one sample of a study of CD8 T cells in Susac syndrome. MiXCR, applied by TCRdb to the immunoSEQ multiplex PCR reads, yields one record per CDR3 protein. Of roughly 100,000 distinct CDR3 sequences listed, less than 95% are singletons. Sequenced sample: CD8+ T cells from PBMCs. The receptors stem from a human donor with Susac syndrome. CDR3s include the opening cysteine and the closing phenylalanine or tryptophan. The order of the fields is V gene, D gene, clone size, J gene, CDR3 protein, CDR3 DNA. A D gene is named only where the DNA matches it firmly. Size values are once, few and many counts, or a class for expanded clones, and some rows have none.

V: TRBV9
D: -
size: -
J: TRBJ2-5
CDR3: CASSVVSWETQYF
DNA: TGTGCCAGCAGCGTAGTTAGCTGGGAGACCCAGTACTTC

V: TRBV27
D: -
size: -
J: TRBJ2-1
CDR3: CATWGVNEQFF
DNA: TGTGCCACATGGGGGGTGAATGAGCAGTTCTTC

V: TRBV20-1
D: -
size: -
J: TRBJ1-1
CDR3: CSAPGPMNTEAFF
DNA: TGCAGTGCCCCGGGTCCCATGAACACTGAAGCTTTCTTT

V: TRBV9
D: -
size: -
J: TRBJ2-1
CDR3: CASSVGYSSTYNEQFF
DNA: TGTGCCAGCAGCGTAGGGTATTCCTCAACCTACAATGAGCAGTTCTTC

V: TRBV7-2
D: -
size: -
J: TRBJ2-7
CDR3: CASSTAFERDEQYF
DNA: TGTGCCAGCAGCACAGCGTTTGAAAGGGACGAGCAGTACTTC

V: TRBV4-3
D: -
size: -
J: TRBJ1-1
CDR3: CASSLGQPYEAFF
DNA: TGCGCCAGCAGCCTCGGCCAGCCCTATGAAGCTTTCTTT

V: TRBV27
D: -
size: -
J: TRBJ1-5
CDR3: CASSPRFEGLNQPQHF
DNA: TGTGCCAGCAGTCCCCGATTCGAGGGACTCAATCAGCCCCAGCATTTT

V: TRBV20-1
D: TRBD2
size: -
J: TRBJ2-7
CDR3: CSARDWASVGGSSSYEQYF
DNA: TGCAGTGCTAGAGATTGGGCGAGTGTGGGGGGGTCGTCCTCCTACGAGCAGTACTTC

V: TRBV12-3/TRBV12-4
D: TRBD2
size: -
J: TRBJ2-2
CDR3: CASSLGGFGELFF
DNA: TGTGCCAGCAGCCTGGGGGGGTTCGGGGAGCTGTTTTTT

V: TRBV20-1
D: -
size: -
J: TRBJ1-2
CDR3: CSARDPSGGRRNYGYTF
DNA: TGCAGTGCTAGAGATCCTTCCGGGGGGCGCAGAAACTATGGCTACACCTTC

V: TRBV7-2
D: -
size: -
J: TRBJ2-3
CDR3: CASGRRTDTQYF
DNA: TGTGCCAGCGGGAGACGCACAGATACGCAGTATTTT

V: TRBV20-1
D: TRBD2
size: -
J: TRBJ2-5
CDR3: CSARELAGGSQYF
DNA: TGCAGTGCTAGAGAACTAGCGGGGGGCTCCCAGTACTTC

V: TRBV27
D: -
size: once
J: TRBJ2-7
CDR3: CASSSQGLSYEQYF
DNA: TGTGCCAGCAGTTCCCAGGGTCTTTCCTACGAGCAGTACTTC

V: TRBV9
D: -
size: once
J: TRBJ2-7
CDR3: CASSEDSLDYEQYF
DNA: TGTGCCAGCAGCGAGGACAGTTTGGACTACGAGCAGTACTTC

V: TRBV20-1
D: -
size: -
J: TRBJ2-1
CDR3: CSADKGNYNEQFF
DNA: TGCAGTGCTGACAAAGGCAACTACAATGAGCAGTTCTTC

V: TRBV2
D: -
size: -
J: TRBJ2-7
CDR3: CASTPVTYEQYF
DNA: TGTGCCAGCACCCCGGTTACCTACGAGCAGTACTTC

V: TRBV14
D: -
size: -
J: TRBJ2-7
CDR3: CASSQDHGGLYEQYF
DNA: TGTGCCAGCAGCCAGGACCACGGGGGACTTTACGAGCAGTACTTC

V: TRBV12-3/TRBV12-4
D: -
size: few
J: TRBJ2-7
CDR3: CASSWGSTYEQYF
DNA: TGTGCCAGCAGTTGGGGCAGTACCTACGAGCAGTACTTC

V: TRBV4-3
D: TRBD2
size: -
J: TRBJ2-7
CDR3: CASSQEGRGQYF
DNA: TGCGCCAGCAGCCAAGAGGGGAGGGGGCAGTACTTC

V: TRBV3-1
D: -
size: -
J: TRBJ1-2
CDR3: CASSQGDPGYTF
DNA: TGTGCCAGCAGCCAAGGGGACCCCGGCTACACCTTC

V: TRBV20-1
D: -
size: once
J: TRBJ1-6
CDR3: CSASLRRSSYNSPLHF
DNA: TGCAGTGCTAGTCTCCGGAGAAGCTCCTATAATTCACCCCTCCACTTT

V: TRBV4-1
D: -
size: -
J: TRBJ2-1
CDR3: CASSQDGNEQFF
DNA: TGCGCCAGCAGCCAAGACGGCAATGAGCAGTTCTTC

V: TRBV25-1
D: -
size: few
J: TRBJ2-5
CDR3: CASGQETQYF
DNA: TGTGCCAGCGGGCAAGAGACCCAGTACTTC

V: TRBV12-5
D: -
size: -
J: TRBJ2-7
CDR3: CASGLPVGDSYEQYF
DNA: TGTGCTAGTGGTTTGCCGGTAGGAGATTCCTACGAGCAGTACTTC

V: TRBV6-5
D: -
size: -
J: TRBJ2-7
CDR3: CASSSGPYSYEQYF
DNA: TGTGCCAGCAGTTCTGGGCCCTACTCCTACGAGCAGTACTTC

V: TRBV6-4
D: TRBD2
size: -
J: TRBJ2-1
CDR3: CASSDSLAGGNEQFF
DNA: TGTGCCAGCAGTGACTCACTAGCGGGGGGCAATGAGCAGTTCTTC

V: TRBV13
D: -
size: once
J: TRBJ2-1
CDR3: CASSTRGGRGPYEQFF
DNA: TGTGCCAGCAGCACTCGAGGCGGTCGGGGGCCGTATGAGCAGTTCTTC

V: TRBV4-1
D: TRBD1
size: -
J: TRBJ1-1
CDR3: CASSHPGTGGEAFF
DNA: TGCGCCAGCAGTCATCCCGGGACAGGGGGCGAAGCTTTCTTT

V: TRBV9
D: -
size: -
J: TRBJ2-6
CDR3: CASRGPGRISGANVLTF
DNA: TGTGCCAGCAGGGGCCCGGGACGAATATCTGGGGCCAACGTCCTGACTTTC

V: TRBV25-1
D: -
size: -
J: TRBJ2-7
CDR3: CASSRWGSEQYF
DNA: TGTGCCAGCAGTAGATGGGGCAGCGAGCAGTACTTC

V: TRBV7-9
D: TRBD1
size: -
J: TRBJ1-1
CDR3: CASSSGGTQNTEAFF
DNA: TGTGCCAGCAGCTCAGGGGGCACACAGAACACTGAAGCTTTCTTT

V: TRBV20-1
D: -
size: -
J: TRBJ2-3
CDR3: CSARDNGERGTQYF
DNA: TGCAGTGCTAGAGATAACGGGGAGAGGGGCACGCAGTATTTT

V: TRBV20-1
D: TRBD1
size: -
J: TRBJ1-1
CDR3: CSATLPGQGALTEAFF
DNA: TGCAGTGCTACCTTACCGGGACAGGGGGCCCTTACTGAAGCTTTCTTT

V: TRBV5-6
D: -
size: -
J: TRBJ1-5
CDR3: CASSLGGSEPQHF
DNA: TGTGCCAGCAGCTTGGGGGGGTCCGAGCCCCAGCATTTT

V: TRBV12-3/TRBV12-4
D: TRBD2
size: -
J: TRBJ2-3
CDR3: CASSLAGGKDTQYF
DNA: TGTGCCAGCAGTTTAGCGGGGGGGAAGGATACGCAGTATTTT

V: TRBV2
D: -
size: -
J: TRBJ2-7
CDR3: CASSDGRSYEQYF
DNA: TGTGCCAGCAGTGATGGGCGCTCCTACGAGCAGTACTTC

V: TRBV20-1
D: -
size: -
J: TRBJ1-2
CDR3: CSAREGALSGGGYTF
DNA: TGCAGTGCTAGAGAAGGGGCACTCTCCGGGGGTGGCTACACCTTC

V: TRBV9
D: -
size: -
J: TRBJ2-3
CDR3: CASSGLFSTDTQYF
DNA: TGTGCCAGCAGCGGCCTCTTCAGCACAGATACGCAGTATTTT

V: TRBV27
D: -
size: -
J: TRBJ1-1
CDR3: CASSTGPYTEAFF
DNA: TGTGCCAGCAGTACGGGACCGTACACTGAAGCTTTCTTT

V: TRBV7-9
D: -
size: -
J: TRBJ2-1
CDR3: CASSPYLGAEHNEQFF
DNA: TGTGCCAGCAGCCCCTACTTGGGTGCCGAGCACAATGAGCAGTTCTTC

V: TRBV3-1
D: -
size: -
J: TRBJ1-3
CDR3: CASSQYRNTIYF
DNA: TGTGCCAGCAGCCAATACCGAAACACCATATATTTT

V: TRBV7-3
D: -
size: -
J: TRBJ1-1
CDR3: CASASSTEAFF
DNA: TGTGCCTCAGCATCATCCACTGAAGCTTTCTTT

V: TRBV14
D: TRBD2
size: -
J: TRBJ2-5
CDR3: CASSQYAGGQETQYF
DNA: TGTGCCAGCAGCCAATATGCGGGGGGCCAAGAGACCCAGTACTTC

V: TRBV9
D: -
size: -
J: TRBJ1-5
CDR3: CASSGSPGQPQHF
DNA: TGTGCCAGCAGCGGATCTCCTGGTCAGCCCCAGCATTTT

V: TRBV5-1
D: -
size: -
J: TRBJ1-2
CDR3: CASSLQGYGYTF
DNA: TGCGCCAGCAGCCTACAGGGTTACGGCTACACCTTC

V: TRBV7-6
D: TRBD2
size: -
J: TRBJ2-5
CDR3: CASGTSGGAWETQYF
DNA: TGTGCCAGCGGGACTAGCGGGGGGGCGTGGGAGACCCAGTACTTC

V: TRBV4-3
D: TRBD2
size: -
J: TRBJ2-1
CDR3: CASSFGLAGASYNEQFF
DNA: TGCGCCAGCAGCTTTGGACTAGCGGGCGCCTCCTACAATGAGCAGTTCTTC

V: TRBV20-1
D: TRBD2
size: -
J: TRBJ2-3
CDR3: CSAPERGPTDTQYF
DNA: TGCAGTGCCCCTGAGCGGGGGCCCACAGATACGCAGTATTTT

V: TRBV12-5
D: -
size: -
J: TRBJ2-7
CDR3: CASGFGTGFYEQYF
DNA: TGTGCTAGTGGTTTCGGGACCGGATTCTACGAGCAGTACTTC

V: TRBV7-2
D: TRBD1
size: -
J: TRBJ1-1
CDR3: CASVIGGLAEAFF
DNA: TGTGCCAGCGTAATAGGGGGCCTGGCTGAAGCTTTCTTT

V: TRBV7-6
D: -
size: -
J: TRBJ2-5
CDR3: CASSLRASEETQYF
DNA: TGTGCCAGCAGCTTAAGGGCCTCAGAAGAGACCCAGTACTTC

V: TRBV5-1
D: -
size: -
J: TRBJ1-1
CDR3: CASSLSILNTEAFF
DNA: TGCGCCAGCAGCTTGTCCATCTTAAACACTGAAGCTTTCTTT

V: TRBV2
D: -
size: -
J: TRBJ2-7
CDR3: CASSEQQASYEQYF
DNA: TGTGCCAGCAGTGAACAACAGGCCTCCTACGAGCAGTACTTC

V: TRBV12-5
D: -
size: -
J: TRBJ2-2
CDR3: CASGNPRGTGELFF
DNA: TGTGCTAGTGGCAACCCTCGGGGCACCGGGGAGCTGTTTTTT

V: TRBV20-1
D: TRBD1
size: once
J: TRBJ2-7
CDR3: CSARAGQGPHEQYF
DNA: TGCAGTGCTAGAGCCGGACAGGGCCCCCACGAGCAGTACTTC

V: TRBV9
D: -
size: -
J: TRBJ2-1
CDR3: CASSVILDNEQFF
DNA: TGTGCCAGCAGCGTAATTTTGGACAATGAGCAGTTCTTC

V: TRBV12-5
D: -
size: once
J: TRBJ1-1
CDR3: CASALQALNTEAFF
DNA: TGTGCTAGTGCCCTACAGGCCTTGAACACTGAAGCTTTCTTT

V: TRBV3-1
D: TRBD1
size: -
J: TRBJ2-7
CDR3: CASSRDRGYEQYF
DNA: TGTGCCAGCAGCCGAGACAGGGGCTACGAGCAGTACTTC

V: TRBV3-1
D: TRBD1
size: -
J: TRBJ1-2
CDR3: CASSQSGTDGYTF
DNA: TGTGCCAGCAGCCAATCCGGGACAGATGGCTACACCTTC